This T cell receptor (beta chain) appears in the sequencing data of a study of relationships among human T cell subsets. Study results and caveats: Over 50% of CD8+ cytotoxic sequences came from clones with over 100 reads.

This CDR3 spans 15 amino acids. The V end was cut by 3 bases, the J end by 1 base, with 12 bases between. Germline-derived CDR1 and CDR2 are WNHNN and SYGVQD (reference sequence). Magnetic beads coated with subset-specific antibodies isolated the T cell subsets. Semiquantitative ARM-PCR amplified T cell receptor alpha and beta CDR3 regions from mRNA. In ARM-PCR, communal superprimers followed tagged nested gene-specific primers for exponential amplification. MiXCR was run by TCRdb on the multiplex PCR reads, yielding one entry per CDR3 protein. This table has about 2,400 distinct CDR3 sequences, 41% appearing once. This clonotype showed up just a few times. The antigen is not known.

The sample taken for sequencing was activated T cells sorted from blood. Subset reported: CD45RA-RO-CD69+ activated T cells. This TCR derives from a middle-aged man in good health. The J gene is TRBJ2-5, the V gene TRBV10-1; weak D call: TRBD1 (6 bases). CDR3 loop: CASSDPGDPQETQYF. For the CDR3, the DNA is TGCGCCAGCAGTGACCCAGGGGACCCCCAAGAGACCCAGTACTTC.